This is a list of T cell receptor beta chains from one sample in a study of cytomegalovirus exposure and HLA in healthy donors. Only in-frame clones appear in the TCRdb table, and some are missing; sequencing was by immunoSEQ multiplex PCR. The sample consists of over 65,000 clones, around 79% of them appearing once. The material sequenced was PBMCs. Every receptor here comes from a woman in her twenties or thirties in good health and CMV-seropositive. Each CDR3 is given without its conserved first and last residue.

v_gene,j_gene,CDR3aa
TRBV18,TRBJ1-3,ASSPRQTQSSGNTIY
TRBV30,TRBJ2-7,AWTGSYEQY
TRBV9,TRBJ2-1,ASSVDAGSYNEQF
TRBV6-5,TRBJ2-1,ASSYSLSGGDNEQF
TRBV6-1,TRBJ1-6,ASSERQARPLH
TRBV18,TRBJ2-7,ASSPPTGEGSGEQY
TRBV19,TRBJ2-7,ASSPGQGAREQY
TRBV5-1,TRBJ2-1,ASRRTPSDNEQF
TRBV27,TRBJ2-7,ASSPPPVLAGYYEQY
TRBV28,TRBJ2-1,ASSLSRVELASSGSWEQF
TRBV21-1,TRBJ2-5,ASTSRTSGRARETQY
TRBV6-5,TRBJ1-1,ASSKEPSRETEAF
TRBV9,TRBJ2-1,ASSVEGSGSDEQF
TRBV29-1,TRBJ2-7,SAETGPSYEQY
TRBV11-2,TRBJ2-5,ASSYTSGRETQY
TRBV29-1,TRBJ2-2,SVVAPGNLANTGELF
TRBV6-5,TRBJ1-1,ASSYRGQVNTEAF
TRBV29-1,TRBJ1-5,SVVLLGVGGSQPQH
TRBV29-1,TRBJ2-2,SVDPGNTGELF
TRBV27,TRBJ1-5,ASSSPDQPQH
TRBV11-2,TRBJ2-5,ASSFGGRETQY
TRBV6-5,TRBJ1-1,ASRVQRSNTEAF
TRBV2,TRBJ1-5,ASRVDQRGQPQH
TRBV7-7,TRBJ2-5,ASSPGATQETQY
TRBV19,TRBJ2-7,ASGEGGYEQY